This TCR beta chain was obtained from a study of T cells in Graves' hyperthyroidism and ophthalmopathy. The CDR3 regions of TCR beta were amplified from RNA transcripts. The HTBI primer set was used in a first-round RT-PCR of the TCR CDR3. MiXCR, applied by TCRdb to the multiplex PCR reads, yields one record per CDR3 protein. The sample lists over 500,000 distinct CDR3 sequences; about 15% were seen once. This clonotype was found many times. V was pared by 1 base and J by 5 bases, with 11 bases between. Germline V lookup: CDR1 SQVTM, CDR2 ANQGSEA. This CDR3 is built from 13 residues. The definition of stable Graves' hyperthyroidism was no ophthalmopathy progression within 18 months.

Sequencing was done on a sample of blood. The clonotype comes from a woman aged 40 to 50 with Graves' hyperthyroidism. The chain is built from TRBV29-1 and TRBJ1-1, with D unresolved. CDR3 sequence (DNA): TGCAGCGTTGAAGTCTCGAGGGAGACTGAAGCTTTCTTT. It encodes CSVEVSRETEAFF.